These 30 T cell receptor beta chains share one sample of origin, sequenced in a study of OX40 agonist ivuxolimab in advanced cancers. Method: immunoSEQ multiplex PCR; TCRdb's copy keeps in-frame clones and lacks some. The sample includes 55,000 to 65,000 clones, about 86% of them seen just once. The sequencing here drew on CD4+ or CD8+ T cells sorted from blood, taken in a trial of the OX40 agonist ivuxolimab. The receptors originated from an adult with an advanced solid tumor such as melanoma, head and neck, liver or kidney cancer.

This clone was detected only a few times. The V gene is TRBV4-1, the J gene TRBJ1-1; D perhaps matches TRBD1 (5 bases). The CDR3 has 15 amino acids. Per the germline V gene, CDR1 is MGHRA and CDR2 is YSYEKL. V shed 2 bases and J shed 4 bases, with 14 bases lying between them. CDR3 sequence (DNA): TGCGCCAGCAGCCAATGGACGGGGGAGGCCACTGAAGCTTTCTTT. It codes for CASSQWTGEATEAFF.

The chain employs TRBV21-1 and TRBJ1-5; the table calls TRBD1, which could not be checked here. TRBV21-1 is given as a pseudogene. The CDR3 runs to 17 residues. CDR3 residues: CASSTWAGQATHSPQHF. CDR3 DNA: TGTGCCAGCAGCACCTGGGCAGGGCAGGCGACCCACTCGCCCCAGCATTTT.

V usage is TRBV19 and J usage is TRBJ1-6; no clear D gene. V lost 3 bases and J 0 bases, leaving 9 bases between the germline ends. Germline CDR1 LNHDA, CDR2 SQIVND (reference sequence). CDR3 length equals 16 residues. The CDR3 here is CASSIGRSSYNSPLHF. CDR3 DNA: TGTGCCAGTAGTATTGGGCGGAGCTCCTATAATTCACCCCTCCACTTT.

The chain joins TRBV6-5 to TRBJ2-1; D may correspond to TRBD1 or TRBD2 (5 bases each). From germline, CDR1 is MNHEY and CDR2 SVGAGI. Trimming removed 6 bases from V and 8 bases from J, with 14 bases in between. The CDR3 runs to 13 residues. The CDR3 protein is CASRRDREDEQFF. In nucleotides, the CDR3 is TGTGCCAGCAGAAGGGACCGTGAGGATGAGCAGTTCTTC.

The chain is built from TRBV7-8 and TRBJ2-5, with 7 nucleotides matching TRBD1. CDR3 size: 13 residues. The V segment lost 4 bases and the J segment 2 bases; nucleotides outside the gene matches: 1. From germline, CDR1 is SGHVS and CDR2 FQNEAQ. CDR3 residues: CASSWDRQETQYF. The CDR3 region has the DNA TGTGCCAGCAGCTGGGACAGACAAGAGACCCAGTACTTC.

This clone was counted a single time. The chain links TRBV19 to TRBJ1-5; D unclear. Trimming shortened V by 4 bases and J by 7 bases, and 11 bases separated the two germline ends. Per germline, CDR1 LNHDA and CDR2 SQIVND (reference sequence). The length of the CDR3 is 13 residues. CDR3 sequence reads: CASSTRLRQPQHF. The CDR3 bases are TGTGCCAGTAGTACCCGCCTCAGGCAGCCCCAGCATTTT.

The gene calls are TRBV6-6 and TRBJ1-5; TRBD1 might be the D (5 bases). This CDR3 contains 16 residues. Trimming stripped 4 bases from V and 5 bases from J, with 18 bases between. The germline gives CDR1 MNHNY, CDR2 SVGAGI (reference sequence). CDR3 nucleotide sequence: TGTGCCAGCAGTTCAGGTCGGACAAGGAGCGATCAGCCCCAGCATTTT. Translating gives CASSSGRTRSDQPQHF.

This rearrangement joins TRBV12-5 to TRBJ2-1; no clear D. V lost 2 bases to trimming and J lost 3 bases, with 8 bases between them. Germline CDR1 and CDR2: LGHNT and FRNRAP. The CDR3 is 14 residues long. This CDR3 reads CASGLKPHYNEQFF. CDR3 DNA sequence: TGTGCTAGTGGTTTGAAACCCCACTACAATGAGCAGTTCTTC.

The genes are TRBV6-6 and TRBJ2-7; TRBD1 matches 10 bases. Per germline, CDR1 MNHNY and CDR2 SVGAGI (reference sequence). The CDR3 length is 14 residues. V gave up 5 bases and J gave up 2 bases; unmatched junction bases: 3. The CDR3 loop is CASSVGTGAYEQYF. CDR3 bases: TGTGCCAGCAGTGTCGGGACAGGGGCCTACGAGCAGTACTTC.

The gene calls are TRBV7-9 and TRBJ1-1; D not resolved. Germline CDR1 is SEHNR and CDR2 is FQNEAQ (reference sequence). V lost 5 bases and J lost 2, with 12 bases in between. This CDR3 has 14 amino acids. CDR3 region: CASSGLGSNTEAFF. CDR3 bases: TGTGCCAGCAGCGGTTTAGGGTCAAACACTGAAGCTTTCTTT.

This chain joins TRBV6-6 and TRBJ1-1; D call uncertain. Between the trimmed V and J ends, which lost 0 bases and 4 bases, there was a span of 12 bases. From germline, CDR1 is MNHNY and CDR2 SVGAGI (reference sequence). The CDR3 is 15 residues long. Here the CDR3 reads CASSYSPGGFTEAFF. CDR3 coding DNA: TGTGCCAGCAGTTACTCTCCCGGAGGGTTCACTGAAGCTTTCTTT.

This chain links TRBV7-9 with TRBJ1-5, with TRBD1 matching over 9 bases. Germline V gene lookup returns CDR1 SEHNR and CDR2 FQNEAQ (reference sequence). The V and J ends lost 5 bases and 0 bases, in that order; junction bases with no gene match: 11. The CDR3 sequence is 18 residues long. For the CDR3, the DNA is TGTGCCAGCAGCCCAAGCCGGCGGACAGGGGATAGCAATCAGCCCCAGCATTTT. This gives the protein CASSPSRRTGDSNQPQHF.

This chain connects TRBV9 to TRBJ2-3, with a possible D match to TRBD1 (6 bases). The V end was cut by 2 bases, the J end by 2 bases, with 9 bases between. Germline V CDR1 and CDR2: SGDLS, YYNGEE. The CDR3 covers 14 residues. The DNA of the CDR3 is TGTGCCAGCAGCGTCGGACAGATCACAGATACGCAGTATTTT. As protein: CASSVGQITDTQYF.

V and J are TRBV27 and TRBJ1-1, with D unresolved. Deletions cut 3 bases from V and 0 bases from J, with 11 bases between. The germline V gene encodes CDR1 MNHEY and CDR2 SMNVEV (reference sequence). CDR3 size: 15 residues. The CDR3 protein is CASSLGRFLNTEAFF. In DNA form, the CDR3 reads TGTGCCAGCAGTTTGGGCCGTTTCCTGAACACTGAAGCTTTCTTT.

V usage is TRBV7-6 and J usage is TRBJ2-1; TRBD2 agrees at 7 bases. Per germline, CDR1 SGHVS and CDR2 FNYEAQ. The CDR3 contains 16 residues. J lost 4 bases, V lost 5 bases, and 11 bases had no gene match. CDR3: CASSQSPGGSYNEQFF. CDR3 bases: TGTGCCAGCAGCCAAAGTCCCGGGGGGAGTTACAATGAGCAGTTCTTC. Using reference TRBV7-6 and TRBJ2-1 for the parts outside the CDR3, the full variable domain is GAGVSQSPRYKVTKRGQDVALRCDPISGHVSLYWYRQALGQGPEFLTYFNYEAQQDKSGLPNDRFSAERPEGSISTLTIQRTEQRDSAMYRCASSQSPGGSYNEQFFGPGTRLTVL.

The chain carries TRBV4-1 and TRBJ1-3, with TRBD1 as a possible D gene (5 bases). Germline-derived CDR1 and CDR2 are MGHRA and YSYEKL. The CDR3 has 15 amino acids. The V end was cut by 2 bases, the J end by 0 bases, with 8 bases between. CDR3 DNA: TGCGCCAGCAGCCAAATGGGGCACTCTGGAAACACCATATATTTT. As protein: CASSQMGHSGNTIYF.

The rearrangement links TRBV19 to TRBJ1-5; D is perhaps TRBD1 (6 bases). Trimming left V 6 bases short and J 4 bases short, with 16 bases between. This CDR3 contains 15 residues. Germline assignment: CDR1 LNHDA and CDR2 SQIVND (reference sequence). The CDR3 region is CASSVQTGSNQPQHF. DNA of the CDR3: TGTGCCAGTAGCGTCCAGACAGGATCGAATCAGCCCCAGCATTTT.

CDR3 protein: CASSPTYGTGGQPQHF. The CDR3 DNA reads as TGTGCCAGCTCACCGACTTACGGGACAGGGGGTCAGCCCCAGCATTTT. The V and J genes are TRBV18 and TRBJ1-5; 11 bases fit TRBD1. The CDR3 has 16 residues. Germline-derived CDR1 and CDR2 are KGHSH and LQKENI. V trimming: 3 bases; J trimming: 6 bases; junction bases outside the gene matches: 7.

J is TRBJ1-1 and V is TRBV27; TRBD1 agrees at 10 bases. V lost 6 bases and J lost 3; bases outside the gene matches: 4. This CDR3 is 14 amino acids long. Germline CDR1 MNHEY, CDR2 SMNVEV (reference sequence). CDR3 loop: CASRGGQGDTEAFF. The CDR3 region has the DNA TGTGCCAGCAGGGGAGGACAGGGGGACACTGAAGCTTTCTTT.

This chain links TRBV4-2 with TRBJ1-3; D remains ambiguous. The germline CDR1 and CDR2 sequences are LGHNA and YNFKEQ. V shed 3 bases and J shed 5 bases, with 17 bases lying between them. The CDR3 has 16 amino acids. The CDR3 region has the DNA TGTGCCAGCAGCCAGGCAATCACAGTAGCTCGAAACACCATATATTTT. This codes for CASSQAITVARNTIYF.

J is TRBJ1-1 and V is TRBV25-1; no definite D call. In germline, CDR1 is MGHDK, CDR2 SYGVNS. Trimming shortened V by 3 bases and J by 6 bases, and 14 bases separated the two germline ends. CDR3 size: 14 residues. CDR3 sequence: CASSEDGRGSEAFF. The CDR3 DNA follows: TGTGCCAGCAGTGAGGACGGGCGTGGGTCTGAAGCTTTCTTT.

This chain connects TRBV7-9 to TRBJ1-1; D uncertain. Deletions cut 5 bases from V and 1 base from J, with 8 bases between. Germline CDR1 is SEHNR and CDR2 is FQNEAQ (reference sequence). This CDR3 spans 13 amino acids. Written as DNA, the CDR3 is TGTGCCAGCAGCGCGCGGGAGAACACTGAAGCTTTCTTT. Translation gives CASSARENTEAFF.

The chain employs TRBV5-1 and TRBJ2-5; 14 bases agree with TRBD2. Germline values: CDR1 SGHRS, CDR2 YFSETQ. The V and J ends lost 3 bases and 5 bases, in that order; junction bases with no gene match: 6. This CDR3 region has 16 residues. The CDR3 loop reads CASSWGTSGGRETQYF. CDR3 DNA: TGCGCCAGCAGCTGGGGGACTAGCGGGGGCCGGGAGACCCAGTACTTC.

J is TRBJ2-7 and V is TRBV27; weak D call: TRBD1 (5 bases). CDR3 size: 15 residues. V was pared by 1 base and J by 3 bases, with 13 bases between. Germline V lookup: CDR1 MNHEY, CDR2 SMNVEV (reference sequence). The CDR3 protein is CASSLLVGVDYEQYF. In nucleotides, the CDR3 is TGTGCCAGCAGTTTATTGGTAGGGGTCGACTACGAGCAGTACTTC.

The sample holds one count of this clone. CDR3 protein: CATSSASEKLFF. DNA of the CDR3: TGTGCCACCAGCAGCGCGTCTGAAAAACTGTTTTTT. The chain couples TRBV15 to TRBJ1-4, with D hard to call. Trimming left V 3 bases short and J 7 bases short, with 6 bases between. Germline CDR1 reads LNHNV; CDR2 reads YYDKDF (reference sequence). This CDR3 is built from 12 residues.

V and J are TRBV19 and TRBJ1-1; 7 bases line up with TRBD1. Germline V gene data show CDR1 as LNHDA and CDR2 as SQIVND (reference sequence). The CDR3 runs 13 residues. The trim removed 7 bases at V and 5 bases at J, leaving 7 bases unmatched. CDR3 DNA: TGTGCCAGTACGCACAGGGGAATAACTGAAGCTTTCTTT. Amino acids: CASTHRGITEAFF.

This chain connects TRBV7-2 to TRBJ2-3, with 7 bases matching TRBD1. Germline V gene sequence: CDR1 SGHTA, CDR2 FQGNSA. The CDR3 is 13 amino acids. With V trimmed by 3 bases and J by 6 bases, 3 bases remained unmatched. CDR3 bases: TGTGCCAGCAGCTTCCAACAGGGGGATACGCAGTATTTT. It is translated as CASSFQQGDTQYF.

The rearrangement joins TRBV5-1 to TRBJ2-5, with D tentatively TRBD1 or TRBD2 (5 bases each). Germline CDR1 reads SGHRS; CDR2 reads YFSETQ. This CDR3 contains 15 residues. Trimming stripped 2 bases from V and 5 bases from J, with 16 bases between. The CDR3 protein is CASSFFEGYGETQYF. In DNA, the CDR3 is TGCGCCAGCAGCTTCTTCGAGGGGTATGGTGAGACCCAGTACTTC.

The CDR3 is CASREGTGEKLFF. DNA of the CDR3: TGCGCCAGCAGGGAGGGCACGGGTGAAAAACTGTTTTTT. The chain recombines TRBV5-1 with TRBJ1-4; D call uncertain. The V and J ends lost 5 bases and 7 bases respectively, with 12 bases between them. Germline-derived CDR1 and CDR2 are SGHRS and YFSETQ. This CDR3 is built from 13 residues.

This sequence joins TRBV18 and TRBJ2-2, with D tentatively TRBD1 (6 bases). Germline V lookup: CDR1 KGHSH, CDR2 LQKENI. Trimming took 4 bases from V and 0 from J, leaving 12 bases between them. The CDR3 consists of 16 residues. CDR3 region: CASSHIGTTNTGELFF. The CDR3 DNA is TGTGCCAGCTCACACATCGGGACAACGAACACCGGGGAGCTGTTTTTT.